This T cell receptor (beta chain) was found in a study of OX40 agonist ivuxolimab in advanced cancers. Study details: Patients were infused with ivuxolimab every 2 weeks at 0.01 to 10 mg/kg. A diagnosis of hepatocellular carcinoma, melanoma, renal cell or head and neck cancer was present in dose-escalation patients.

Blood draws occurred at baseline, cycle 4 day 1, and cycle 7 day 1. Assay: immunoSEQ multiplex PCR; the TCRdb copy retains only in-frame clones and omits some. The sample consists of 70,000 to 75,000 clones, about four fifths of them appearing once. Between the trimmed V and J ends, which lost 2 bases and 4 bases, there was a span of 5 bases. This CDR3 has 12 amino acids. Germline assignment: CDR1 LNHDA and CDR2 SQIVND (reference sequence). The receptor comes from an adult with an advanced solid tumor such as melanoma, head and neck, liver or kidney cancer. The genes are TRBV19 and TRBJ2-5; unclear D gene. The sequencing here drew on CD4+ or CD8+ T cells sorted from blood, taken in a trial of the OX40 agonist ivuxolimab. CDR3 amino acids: CASSIMGETQYF. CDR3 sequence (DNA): TGTGCCAGTAGTATAATGGGAGAGACCCAGTACTTC.